Presented here are 25 T cell receptor beta chains from one specimen sequenced in a study of blood T cell repertoires in COVID-19. The assay was immunoSEQ multiplex PCR, and TCRdb's table has in-frame clones only and misses some. The sample has 210,000 or so clones, around 75% seen once. The sample comprised peripheral blood. The receptor source for this set is a human donor in a cohort sampled during active COVID-19.

This chain connects TRBV3-1 (or the pseudogene TRBV3-2) to TRBJ2-7; D remains unclear. Between the trimmed V and J ends, which lost 0 bases and 9 bases, there was a span of 12 bases. Germline lookup yields CDR1 LGHDT and CDR2 YNNKEL (reference sequence). The CDR3 totals 13 residues. CDR3 region: CASSQDGSRGQYF. The DNA of the CDR3 is TGTGCCAGCAGCCAAGACGGATCCCGCGGGCAGTACTTC.

The V and J genes are TRBV2 and TRBJ2-3; 12 nucleotides line up with TRBD2. In germline, CDR1 is SNHLY, CDR2 FYNNEI. The CDR3 is made up of 14 amino acids. J lost 8 bases, V lost 8 bases, and 8 bases had no gene match. CDR3 bases: TGTGCCAGCTCTTCTAGCGGGAGGGCCAGTACGCAGTATTTT. Protein: CASSSSGRASTQYF.

The J gene is TRBJ2-7, the V gene TRBV18; 8 bases match TRBD1. CDR1 is KGHSH and CDR2 is LQKENI in the germline V gene. The J segment lost 3 bases and the V segment lost 3 bases, leaving 4 bases of the junction unmatched. CDR3 length: 14 amino acids. The chain's CDR3 is CASSPGTGRYEQYF. Here the CDR3 DNA reads TGTGCCAGCTCACCCGGGACAGGACGCTACGAGCAGTACTTC.

The chain uses TRBV7-2 and TRBJ2-7; D gene uncertain. The germline CDR1 and CDR2 sequences are SGHTA and FQGNSA. CDR3 length: 13 residues. Trimming took off 5 bases at V and 3 bases at J, with 11 bases between the two ends. The CDR3 is CASSRTVYYEQYF. DNA of the CDR3: TGTGCCAGCAGCCGTACGGTATACTACGAGCAGTACTTC.

The chain uses TRBV7-9 and TRBJ2-2; D may be TRBD2 (6 bases). This CDR3 comprises 13 residues. Trimming stripped 4 bases from V and 9 bases from J, with 12 bases between. In germline, CDR1 is SEHNR, CDR2 FQNEAQ (reference sequence). DNA of the CDR3: TGTGCCAGCAGCTCCGGGGACTTCAGGGAGCTGTTTTTT. Translation gives CASSSGDFRELFF.

The rearrangement links TRBV30 to TRBJ2-7; TRBD2 matches at 8 bases. CDR3 length: 13 amino acids. Germline CDR1 is GTSNPN and CDR2 is SVGIG (reference sequence). V gave up 5 bases and J gave up 3 bases; unmatched junction bases: 6. This CDR3 reads CAWGRGGYYEQYF. As DNA, the CDR3 is TGTGCCTGGGGACGGGGGGGTTACTACGAGCAGTACTTC.

This sequence joins TRBV12-3 or TRBV12-4 and TRBJ2-1, with D uncertain. The CDR3 length is 12 residues. V lost 4 bases to trimming and J lost 8 bases, with 9 bases between them. In DNA, the CDR3 is TGTGCCAGCAGTTCCCTAACTTATGAGCAGTTCTTC. The encoded protein is CASSSLTYEQFF.

The chain carries TRBV30 and TRBJ1-5; no clear D gene. Germline V gives CDR1 GTSNPN, CDR2 SVGIG (reference sequence). V was clipped by 5 bases and J by 0 bases, with 5 bases between them. CDR3 length equals 12 residues. CDR3: CAWAGSNQPQHF. CDR3 nucleotide sequence: TGTGCCTGGGCAGGTAGCAATCAGCCCCAGCATTTT.

A note on this clone: Different DNA sequences within this sample yield the same CDR3. The rearrangement joins TRBV2 to TRBJ2-3; unclear D gene. The germline V gene encodes CDR1 SNHLY and CDR2 FYNNEI. The CDR3 is 12 amino acids. V dropped 8 bases and J dropped 5 bases, with 11 bases sitting between them. CDR3 loop: CASSSTGDTQYF. DNA for the CDR3: TGTGCCAGCTCCAGTACGGGAGATACGCAGTATTTT. Using reference TRBV2 and TRBJ2-3 for the parts outside the CDR3, the full variable domain is EPEVTQTPSHQVTQMGQEVILRCVPISNHLYFYWYRQILGQKVEFLVSFYNNEISEKSEIFDDQFSVERPDGSNFTLKIRSTKLEDSAMYFCASSSTGDTQYFGPGTRLTVL.

The genes are TRBV25-1 and TRBJ2-4; TRBD1 matches at 8 bases. This CDR3 comprises 16 residues. Germline lookup yields CDR1 MGHDK and CDR2 SYGVNS. V was clipped by 8 bases and J by 3 bases; unmatched bases: 12. CDR3: CASSPDRERVKNIQYF. Written as DNA, the CDR3 is TGTGCCAGCTCCCCGGACAGGGAGAGGGTCAAAAACATTCAGTACTTC.

V gene TRBV5-5 combines with J gene TRBJ2-7, with D maybe TRBD2 (6 bases). This CDR3 spans 16 amino acids. Trimming cost V 4 bases and J 4 bases, with 21 bases left between them. Germline CDR1 reads SGHKS; CDR2 reads YYEKEE (reference sequence). In nucleotides, the CDR3 is TGTGCCAGCAGCCTTGGTGGTGTGGTTAGCGGATACGAGCAGTACTTC. Protein sequence: CASSLGGVVSGYEQYF.

The chain carries TRBV21-1 and TRBJ1-1; the D call TRBD1 from the table was never checked on the DNA. TRBV21-1 is reported as a pseudogene. The CDR3 is made up of 17 amino acids. As DNA, the CDR3 is TGTGCCAGCAGCCCCAAAAGGAAGGGGCGGCAGTCGCCTGAAGCTTTCTTT. It translates to CASSPKRKGRQSPEAFF.

The V gene is TRBV9, the J gene TRBJ1-1, with TRBD1 matching over 8 bases. The junction had 11 bases not matched to a gene; V was cut back by 2 bases and J by 5 bases. The length of the CDR3 is 16 residues. Germline lookup yields CDR1 SGDLS and CDR2 YYNGEE. The CDR3 loop is CASSVGGRTGITEAFF. The CDR3, as DNA: TGTGCCAGCAGCGTTGGGGGACGGACAGGGATAACTGAAGCTTTCTTT.

The chain joins TRBV5-3 to TRBJ2-7; 7 nucleotides align to TRBD2. TRBV5-3 is noted as an ORF with a role that remains uncertain. This CDR3 has 16 amino acids. The V and J ends lost 1 base and 2 bases, in that order; junction bases with no gene match: 9. Here the CDR3 reads CARSLNAGVTTYEQYF. The DNA for the CDR3 is TGTGCCAGAAGCTTGAACGCGGGAGTTACTACCTACGAGCAGTACTTC.

The genes are TRBV5-5 and TRBJ1-5, with unresolved D. The germline V and J ends were trimmed by 2 bases and 6 bases, with 15 bases remaining between them. CDR1 is SGHKS and CDR2 is YYEKEE in the germline V gene (reference sequence). This CDR3 spans 15 amino acids. The DNA of the CDR3 is TGTGCCAGCAGCTTTGGGGTCGGGGAGTTTCAGCCCCAGCATTTT. Its protein is CASSFGVGEFQPQHF.

V and J are TRBV11-2 and TRBJ2-5; D uncertain. V lost 2 bases, J lost 5 bases, and 9 bases lay in between. Germline lookup yields CDR1 SGHAT and CDR2 FQNNGV. There are 13 residues in the CDR3. The CDR3 loop is CASSLSSSETQYF. DNA of the CDR3: TGTGCCAGCAGCTTATCGAGTTCGGAGACCCAGTACTTC.

This clone was seen more than once but under ten times. The chain recombines TRBV14 with TRBJ1-2; 8 bases line up with TRBD1. The junction had 3 bases not matched to a gene; V was cut back by 0 bases and J by 6 bases. The germline CDR1 and CDR2 sequences are SGHDN and FVKESK. CDR3 size: 14 residues. CDR3: CASSQENRGDGYTF. CDR3 DNA sequence: TGTGCCAGCAGCCAAGAGAACAGGGGGGATGGCTACACCTTC.

The chain recombines TRBV6-5 with TRBJ2-3; perhaps TRBD2 as D (6 bases). With 7 bases removed from V and 3 bases from J, the gap between germline ends came to 14 bases. CDR3 length equals 14 residues. Per the germline V gene, CDR1 is MNHEY and CDR2 is SVGAGI. For the CDR3, the DNA is TGTGCCAGCAACCGGGACCGGGGGACAGATACGCAGTATTTT. It yields the protein CASNRDRGTDTQYF.

The rearrangement links TRBV28 to TRBJ1-1; D possibly corresponds to TRBD1 (6 bases). The CDR3 covers 14 residues. Germline V lookup: CDR1 MDHEN, CDR2 SYDVKM. With 2 bases removed from V and 2 bases from J, the gap between germline ends came to 9 bases. This CDR3 reads CASSLGGYNTEAFF. The DNA of the CDR3 is TGTGCCAGCAGTTTAGGGGGCTACAACACTGAAGCTTTCTTT.

V is TRBV7-2 and J is TRBJ1-6; TRBD1 aligns across 7 bases. Germline loops: CDR1 SGHTA, CDR2 FQGNSA. With 6 bases clipped from V and 7 bases from J, the junction kept 9 bases outside the gene matches. The CDR3 is made up of 15 amino acids. The CDR3 DNA reads TGTGCCAGCAGTTACACAGGGGCCCTAAATTCACCCCTCCACTTT. It codes for CASSYTGALNSPLHF.

The chain couples TRBV9 to TRBJ1-4, with D perhaps matching TRBD1 (6 bases). The V and J ends lost 8 bases and 8 bases respectively, with 13 bases between them. CDR1 and CDR2 from the germline V gene are SGDLS and YYNGEE. The CDR3 has 12 residues. CDR3 sequence reads: CASGVQGEKLFF. The CDR3 DNA is TGTGCCAGTGGTGTACAGGGCGAAAAACTGTTTTTT.

The V call is TRBV2, the J call TRBJ1-1, with D maybe TRBD1 (6 bases). The CDR3 has 14 residues. Trimming shortened V by 10 bases and J by 3 bases, and 18 bases separated the two germline ends. Germline V gene sequence: CDR1 SNHLY, CDR2 FYNNEI. CDR3 DNA sequence: TGTGCCACCCTACCGAGGACAGCCCACACTGAAGCTTTCTTT. It specifies CATLPRTAHTEAFF.

The CDR3 loop reads CASSLAGGNSPLHF. Here the CDR3 DNA reads TGTGCCAGCAGCTTAGCGGGGGGGAATTCACCCCTCCACTTT. V usage is TRBV7-2 and J usage is TRBJ1-6; tentatively, D is TRBD1 (5 bases). The ends were cut back, 0 bases at V and 7 bases at J, with 7 bases in the middle. Germline assignment: CDR1 SGHTA and CDR2 FQGNSA. There are 14 residues in the CDR3.

This clone appeared a single time. The V gene is TRBV28, the J gene TRBJ1-5; TRBD1 matches at 9 bases. CDR1 and CDR2 (germline): MDHEN, SYDVKM. The V and J ends lost 4 bases and 4 bases, in that order; junction bases with no gene match: 5. CDR3 length: 15 amino acids. The chain's CDR3 is CASSSVTGGNQPQHF. The CDR3 nucleotides are TGTGCCAGCAGTTCCGTGACAGGGGGGAATCAGCCCCAGCATTTT.

The chain employs TRBV10-3 and TRBJ2-7; 12 bases align to TRBD2. This CDR3 is 15 amino acids long. J gave up 5 bases and V 6 bases, and 8 bases lay outside the gene matches. CDR1 and CDR2 (germline): ENHRY, SYGVKD. CDR3 nucleotides: TGTGCCATCAGCCCGACTAGCGGGAGTACCCACGAGCAGTACTTC. As protein: CAISPTSGSTHEQYF.